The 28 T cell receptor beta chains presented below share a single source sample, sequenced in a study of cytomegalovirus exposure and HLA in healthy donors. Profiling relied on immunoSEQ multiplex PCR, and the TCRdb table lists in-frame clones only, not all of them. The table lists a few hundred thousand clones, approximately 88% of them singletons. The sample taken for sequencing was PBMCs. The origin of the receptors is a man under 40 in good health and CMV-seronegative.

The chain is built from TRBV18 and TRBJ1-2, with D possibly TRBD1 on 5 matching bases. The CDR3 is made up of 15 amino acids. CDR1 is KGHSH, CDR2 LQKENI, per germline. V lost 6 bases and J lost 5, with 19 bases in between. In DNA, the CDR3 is TGTGCCAGCTCGTCAGGGTTCCTCGACTTGTATGGCTACACCTTC. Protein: CASSSGFLDLYGYTF.

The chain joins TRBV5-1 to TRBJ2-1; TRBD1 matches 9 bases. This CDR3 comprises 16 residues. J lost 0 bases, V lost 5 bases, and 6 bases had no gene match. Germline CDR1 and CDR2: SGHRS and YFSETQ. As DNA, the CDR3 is TGCGCCAGCAGGCCTGGACAGGGGAGCTCCTACAATGAGCAGTTCTTC. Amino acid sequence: CASRPGQGSSYNEQFF.

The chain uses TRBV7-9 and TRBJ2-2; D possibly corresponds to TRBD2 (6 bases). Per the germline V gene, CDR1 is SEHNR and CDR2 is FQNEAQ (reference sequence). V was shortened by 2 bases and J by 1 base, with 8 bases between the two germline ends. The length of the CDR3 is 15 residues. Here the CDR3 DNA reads TGTGCCAGCAGCTTATGGAGGGGGAACACCGGGGAGCTGTTTTTT. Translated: CASSLWRGNTGELFF.

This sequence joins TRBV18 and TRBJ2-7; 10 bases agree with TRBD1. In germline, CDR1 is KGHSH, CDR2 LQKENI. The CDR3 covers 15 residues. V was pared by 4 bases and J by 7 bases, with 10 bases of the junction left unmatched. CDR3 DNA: TGTGCCAGCTCACTAACCGGGACAGGGGAGAGAGAGCAGTACTTC. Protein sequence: CASSLTGTGEREQYF. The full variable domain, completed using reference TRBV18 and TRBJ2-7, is NAGVMQNPRHLVRRRGQEARLRCSPMKGHSHVYWYRQLPEEGLKFMVYLQKENIIDESGMPKERFSAEFPKEGPSILRIQQVVRGDSAAYFCASSLTGTGEREQYFGPGTRLTVT.

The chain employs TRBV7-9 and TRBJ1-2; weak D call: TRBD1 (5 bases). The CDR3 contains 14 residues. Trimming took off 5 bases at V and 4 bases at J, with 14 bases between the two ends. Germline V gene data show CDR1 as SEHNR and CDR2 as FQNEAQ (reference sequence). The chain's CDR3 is CASSTPGSVYGYTF. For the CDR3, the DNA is TGTGCCAGCAGCACCCCAGGGTCCGTCTATGGCTACACCTTC.

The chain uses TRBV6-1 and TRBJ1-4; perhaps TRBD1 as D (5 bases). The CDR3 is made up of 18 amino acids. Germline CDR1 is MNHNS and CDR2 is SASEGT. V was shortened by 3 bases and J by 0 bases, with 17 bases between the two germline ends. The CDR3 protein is CASSEGGAGLSTNEKLFF. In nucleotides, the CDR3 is TGTGCCAGCAGTGAGGGCGGGGCGGGACTGTCAACTAATGAAAAACTGTTTTTT.

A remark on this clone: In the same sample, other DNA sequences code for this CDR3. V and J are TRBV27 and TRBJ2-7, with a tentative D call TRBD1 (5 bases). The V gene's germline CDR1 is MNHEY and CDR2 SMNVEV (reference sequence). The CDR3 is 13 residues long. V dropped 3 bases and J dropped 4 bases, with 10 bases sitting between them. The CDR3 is CASSFSGIYEQYF. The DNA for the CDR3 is TGTGCCAGCAGTTTTTCAGGGATTTACGAGCAGTACTTC.

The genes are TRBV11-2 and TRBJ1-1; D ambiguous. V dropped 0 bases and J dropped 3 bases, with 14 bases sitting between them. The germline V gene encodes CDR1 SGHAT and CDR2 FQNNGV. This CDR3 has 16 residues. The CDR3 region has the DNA TGTGCCAGCAGCTTAGATCCTAGGGAGAAGCACACTGAAGCTTTCTTT. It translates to CASSLDPREKHTEAFF.

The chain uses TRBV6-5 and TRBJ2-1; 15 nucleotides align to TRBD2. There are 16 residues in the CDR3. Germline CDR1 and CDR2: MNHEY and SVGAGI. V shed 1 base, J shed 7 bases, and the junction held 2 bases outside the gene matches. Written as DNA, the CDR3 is TGTGCCAGCAGTTACTGGACTAGCGGGGGGGCTAATGAGCAGTTCTTC. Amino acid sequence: CASSYWTSGGANEQFF.

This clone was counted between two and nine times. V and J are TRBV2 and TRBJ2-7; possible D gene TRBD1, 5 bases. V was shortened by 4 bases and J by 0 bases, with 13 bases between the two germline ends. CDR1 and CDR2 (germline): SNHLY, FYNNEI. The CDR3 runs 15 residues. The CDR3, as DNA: TGTGCCAGCAGTGGCCTGACAGTGAGCTCCTACGAGCAGTACTTC. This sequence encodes CASSGLTVSSYEQYF.

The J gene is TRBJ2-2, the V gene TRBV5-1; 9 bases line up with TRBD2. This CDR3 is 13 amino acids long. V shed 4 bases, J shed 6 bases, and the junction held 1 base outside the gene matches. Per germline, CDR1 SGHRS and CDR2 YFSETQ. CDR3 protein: CASSRLAAGELFF. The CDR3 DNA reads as TGCGCCAGCAGCAGACTAGCGGCCGGGGAGCTGTTTTTT.

CDR3 in DNA: TGTGCCAGCAGCCTGGGACAGGGGGTCTCCTACGAGCAGTACTTC. Translating gives CASSLGQGVSYEQYF. This sequence joins TRBV5-5 and TRBJ2-7, with TRBD1 matching over 11 bases. This CDR3 spans 15 amino acids. V lost 4 bases to trimming and J lost 0 bases; unmatched junction nucleotides: 3. Germline V gene sequence: CDR1 SGHKS, CDR2 YYEKEE (reference sequence).

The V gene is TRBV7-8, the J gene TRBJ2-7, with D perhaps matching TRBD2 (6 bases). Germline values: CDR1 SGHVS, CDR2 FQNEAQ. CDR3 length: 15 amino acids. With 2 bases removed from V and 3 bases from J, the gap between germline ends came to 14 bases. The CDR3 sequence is CASSLLGGGDYEQYF. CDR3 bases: TGTGCCAGCAGCTTACTAGGTGGCGGGGACTACGAGCAGTACTTC.

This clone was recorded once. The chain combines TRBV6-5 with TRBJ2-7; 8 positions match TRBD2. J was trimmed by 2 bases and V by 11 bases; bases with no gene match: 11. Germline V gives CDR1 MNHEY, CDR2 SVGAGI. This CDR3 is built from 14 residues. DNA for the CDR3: TGTGCCGCACGACGAGGACTAGCACCCTACGAGCAGTACTTC. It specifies CAARRGLAPYEQYF.

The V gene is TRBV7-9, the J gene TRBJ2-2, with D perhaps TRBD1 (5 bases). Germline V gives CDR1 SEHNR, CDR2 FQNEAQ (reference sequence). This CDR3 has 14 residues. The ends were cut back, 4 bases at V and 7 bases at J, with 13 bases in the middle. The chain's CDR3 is CASSWTLSGGELFF. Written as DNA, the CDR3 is TGTGCCAGCAGCTGGACATTATCCGGCGGGGAGCTGTTTTTT.

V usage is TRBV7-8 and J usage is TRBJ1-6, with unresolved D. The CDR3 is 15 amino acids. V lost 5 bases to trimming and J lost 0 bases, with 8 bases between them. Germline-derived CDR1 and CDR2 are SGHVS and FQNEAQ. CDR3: CASSPRASYNSPLHF. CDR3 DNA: TGTGCCAGCAGCCCGAGAGCCTCCTATAATTCACCCCTCCACTTT.

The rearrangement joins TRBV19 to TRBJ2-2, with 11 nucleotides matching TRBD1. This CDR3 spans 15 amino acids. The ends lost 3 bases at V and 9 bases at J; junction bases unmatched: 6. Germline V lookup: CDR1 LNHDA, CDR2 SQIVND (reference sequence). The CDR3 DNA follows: TGTGCCAGTAGTATCCCCGGGACAGGGGGTAGGGAGCTGTTTTTT. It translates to CASSIPGTGGRELFF.

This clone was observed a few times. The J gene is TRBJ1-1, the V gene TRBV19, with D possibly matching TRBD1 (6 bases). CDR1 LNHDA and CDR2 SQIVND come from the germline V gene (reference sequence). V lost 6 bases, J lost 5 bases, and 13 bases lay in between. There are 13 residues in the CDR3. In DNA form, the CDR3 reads TGTGCCAGTAGGGGGCAGGGGCGGACTGAAGCTTTCTTT. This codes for CASRGQGRTEAFF.

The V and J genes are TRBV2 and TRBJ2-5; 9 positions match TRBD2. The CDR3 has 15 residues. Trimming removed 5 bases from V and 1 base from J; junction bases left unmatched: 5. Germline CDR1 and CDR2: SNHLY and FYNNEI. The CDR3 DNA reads TGTGCCAGCAGTTCCGGTAGCGGGGGCCAAGAGACCCAGTACTTC. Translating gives CASSSGSGGQETQYF.

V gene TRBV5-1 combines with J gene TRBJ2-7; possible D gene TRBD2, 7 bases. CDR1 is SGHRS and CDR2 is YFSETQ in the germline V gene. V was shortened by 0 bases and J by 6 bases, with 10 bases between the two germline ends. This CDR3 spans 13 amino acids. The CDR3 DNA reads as TGCGCCAGCAGCTTGGAGGGGGAGGGCGAGCAGTACTTC. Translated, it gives CASSLEGEGEQYF.

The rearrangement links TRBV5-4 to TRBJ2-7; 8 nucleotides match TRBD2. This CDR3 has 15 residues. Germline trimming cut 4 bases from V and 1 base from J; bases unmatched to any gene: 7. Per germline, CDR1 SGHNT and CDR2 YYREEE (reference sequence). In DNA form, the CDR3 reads TGTGCCAGCAGCCCCCCGGGGGGGGCATCCTACGAGCAGTACTTC. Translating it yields CASSPPGGASYEQYF.

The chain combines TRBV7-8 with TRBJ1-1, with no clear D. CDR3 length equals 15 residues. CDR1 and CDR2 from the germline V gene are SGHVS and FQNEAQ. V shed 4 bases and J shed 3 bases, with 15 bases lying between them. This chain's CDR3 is CASSWTVGWDTEAFF. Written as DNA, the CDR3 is TGTGCCAGCAGCTGGACTGTCGGGTGGGACACTGAAGCTTTCTTT.

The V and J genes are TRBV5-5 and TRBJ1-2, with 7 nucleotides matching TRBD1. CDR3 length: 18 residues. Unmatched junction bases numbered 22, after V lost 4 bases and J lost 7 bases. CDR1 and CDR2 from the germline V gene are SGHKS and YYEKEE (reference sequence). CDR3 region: CASSLTQLGGDSVRGYTF. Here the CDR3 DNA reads TGTGCCAGCAGCCTGACCCAGCTAGGGGGCGATTCGGTTCGTGGCTACACCTTC.

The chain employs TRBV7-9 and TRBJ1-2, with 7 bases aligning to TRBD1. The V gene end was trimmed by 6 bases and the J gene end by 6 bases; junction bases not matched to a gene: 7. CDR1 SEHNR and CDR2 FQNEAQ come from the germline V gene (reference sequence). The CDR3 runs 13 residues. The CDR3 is CASSQQGRNGYTF. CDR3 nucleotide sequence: TGTGCCAGCAGTCAACAGGGGAGGAATGGCTACACCTTC.

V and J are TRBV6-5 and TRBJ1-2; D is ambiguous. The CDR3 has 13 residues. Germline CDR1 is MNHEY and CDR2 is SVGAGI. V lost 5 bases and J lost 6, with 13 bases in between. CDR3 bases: TGTGCCAGCAGTCGGGAGGGTGCGGATGGCTACACCTTC. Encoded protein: CASSREGADGYTF.

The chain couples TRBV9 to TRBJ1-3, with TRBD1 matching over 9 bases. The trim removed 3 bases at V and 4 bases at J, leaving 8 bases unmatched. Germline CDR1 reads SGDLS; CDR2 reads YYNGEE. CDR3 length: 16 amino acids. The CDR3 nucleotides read TGTGCCAGCAGCGCCTCCCGGGACAGGGCAGGAAACACCATATATTTT. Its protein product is CASSASRDRAGNTIYF.

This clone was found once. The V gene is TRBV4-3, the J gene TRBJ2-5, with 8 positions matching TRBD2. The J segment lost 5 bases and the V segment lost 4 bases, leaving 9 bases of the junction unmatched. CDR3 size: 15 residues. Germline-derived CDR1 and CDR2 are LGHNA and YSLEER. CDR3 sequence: CASSPQRGLGETQYF. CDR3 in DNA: TGCGCCAGCAGCCCCCAGCGGGGACTAGGGGAGACCCAGTACTTC.

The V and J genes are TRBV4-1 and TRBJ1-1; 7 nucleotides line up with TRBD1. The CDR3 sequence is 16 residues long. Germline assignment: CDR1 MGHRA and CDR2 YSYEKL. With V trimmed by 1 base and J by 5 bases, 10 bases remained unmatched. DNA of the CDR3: TGCGCCAGCAGCCAAGGGGAAGGGGGCAGGGGTACTGAAGCTTTCTTT. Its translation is CASSQGEGGRGTEAFF.